This T cell receptor beta chain was sequenced for a study of T cell changes during pregnancy in multiple sclerosis. Libraries were prepared by immunoSEQ multiplex PCR; TCRdb keeps only in-frame clonotypes and omits some of them. This table holds under 110,000 clones, under 95% found once. CDR3 size: 16 residues. Germline CDR1 is SGDLS and CDR2 is YYNGEE. Trimming cost V 7 bases and J 0 bases; bases outside gene matches: 10. Sequenced here: peripheral blood, sampled after pregnancy. This clonotype was obtained from a female donor with multiple sclerosis, enrolled in a pregnancy study. This rearrangement joins TRBV9 to TRBJ2-3, with 8 bases matching TRBD2. The CDR3 sequence is CASGPRVAGSTDTQYF. The CDR3 DNA reads as TGTGCCAGCGGCCCTAGGGTAGCGGGGAGCACAGATACGCAGTATTTT.